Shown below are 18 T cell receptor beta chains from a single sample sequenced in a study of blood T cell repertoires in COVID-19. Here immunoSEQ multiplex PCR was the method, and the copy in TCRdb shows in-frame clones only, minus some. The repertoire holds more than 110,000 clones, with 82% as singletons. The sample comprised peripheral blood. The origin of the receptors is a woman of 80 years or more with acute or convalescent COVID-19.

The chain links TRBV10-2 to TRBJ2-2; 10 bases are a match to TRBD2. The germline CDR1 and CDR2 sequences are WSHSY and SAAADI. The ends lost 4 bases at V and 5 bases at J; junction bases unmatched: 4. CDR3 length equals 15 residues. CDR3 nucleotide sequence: TGCGCCAGCAGTGGACTAGCGGGTTTAACCGGGGAGCTGTTTTTT. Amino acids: CASSGLAGLTGELFF.

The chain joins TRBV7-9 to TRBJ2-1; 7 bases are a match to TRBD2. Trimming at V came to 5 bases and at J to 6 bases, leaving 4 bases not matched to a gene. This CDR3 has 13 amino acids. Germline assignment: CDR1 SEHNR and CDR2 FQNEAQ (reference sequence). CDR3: CASSPAGSNEQFF. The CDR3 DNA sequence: TGTGCCAGCAGCCCAGCGGGGAGCAATGAGCAGTTCTTC. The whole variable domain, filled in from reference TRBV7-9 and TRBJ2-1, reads DTGVSQNPRHKITKRGQNVTFRCDPISEHNRLYWYRQTLGQGPEFLTYFQNEAQLEKSRLLSDRFSAERPKGSFSTLEIQRTEQGDSAMYLCASSPAGSNEQFFGPGTRLTVL.

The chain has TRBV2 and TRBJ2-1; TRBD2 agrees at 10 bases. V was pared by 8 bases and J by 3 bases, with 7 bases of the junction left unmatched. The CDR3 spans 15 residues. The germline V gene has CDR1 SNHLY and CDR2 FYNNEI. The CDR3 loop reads CASRPSGRIYNEQFF. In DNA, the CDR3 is TGTGCCAGCCGTCCTAGCGGGAGAATCTACAATGAGCAGTTCTTC.

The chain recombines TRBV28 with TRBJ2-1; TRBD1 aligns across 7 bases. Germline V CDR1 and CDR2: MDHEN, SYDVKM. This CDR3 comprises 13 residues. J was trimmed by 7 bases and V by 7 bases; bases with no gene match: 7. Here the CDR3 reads CASTLNRGNEQFF. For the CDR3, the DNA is TGTGCCAGCACCTTAAACAGGGGTAATGAGCAGTTCTTC.

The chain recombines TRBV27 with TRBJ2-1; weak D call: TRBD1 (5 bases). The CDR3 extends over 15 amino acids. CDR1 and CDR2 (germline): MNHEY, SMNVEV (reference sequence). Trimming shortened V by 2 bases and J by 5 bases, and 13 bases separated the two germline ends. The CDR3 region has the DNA TGTGCCAGCAGTTTAGGCTTGTGGGGCGACAATGAGCAGTTCTTC. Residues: CASSLGLWGDNEQFF.

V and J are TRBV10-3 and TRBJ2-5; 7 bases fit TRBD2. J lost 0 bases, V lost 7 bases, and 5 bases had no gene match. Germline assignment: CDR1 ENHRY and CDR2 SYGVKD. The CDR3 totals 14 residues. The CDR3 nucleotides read TGTGCCATCAAGGCGGGGGAGAACCAAGAGACCCAGTACTTC. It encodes CAIKAGENQETQYF.

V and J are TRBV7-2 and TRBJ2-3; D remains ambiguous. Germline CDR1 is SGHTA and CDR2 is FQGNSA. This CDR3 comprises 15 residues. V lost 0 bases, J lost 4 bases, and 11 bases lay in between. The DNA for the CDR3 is TGTGCCAGCAGCTTAGCGCAACGGGTCCCAGATACGCAGTATTTT. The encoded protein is CASSLAQRVPDTQYF.

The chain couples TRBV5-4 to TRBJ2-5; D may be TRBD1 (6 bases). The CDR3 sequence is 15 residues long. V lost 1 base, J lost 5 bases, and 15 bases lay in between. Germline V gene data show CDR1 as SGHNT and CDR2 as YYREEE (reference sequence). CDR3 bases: TGTGCCAGCAGCTTGCTCGTCTTGGGGGCCGAGACCCAGTACTTC. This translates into CASSLLVLGAETQYF.

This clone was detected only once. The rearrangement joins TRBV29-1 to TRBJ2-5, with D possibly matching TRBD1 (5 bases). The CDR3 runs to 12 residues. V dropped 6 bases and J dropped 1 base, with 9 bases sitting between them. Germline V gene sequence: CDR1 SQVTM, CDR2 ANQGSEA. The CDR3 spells CSVADSQETQYF. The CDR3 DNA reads TGCAGCGTAGCCGACAGCCAAGAGACCCAGTACTTC.

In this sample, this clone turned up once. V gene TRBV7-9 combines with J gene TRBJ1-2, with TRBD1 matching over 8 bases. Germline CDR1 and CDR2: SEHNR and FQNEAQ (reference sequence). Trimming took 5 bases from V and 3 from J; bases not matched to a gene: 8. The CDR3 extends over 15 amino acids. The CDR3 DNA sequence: TGTGCCAGCAGCACAAGGAGGGGACAGGACTATGGCTACACCTTC. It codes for CASSTRRGQDYGYTF.

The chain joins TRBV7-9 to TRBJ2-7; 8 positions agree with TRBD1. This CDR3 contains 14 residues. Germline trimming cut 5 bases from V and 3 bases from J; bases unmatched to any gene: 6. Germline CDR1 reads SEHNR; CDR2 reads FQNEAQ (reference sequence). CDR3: CASSRDRGVYEQYF. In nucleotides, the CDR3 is TGTGCCAGCAGCCGCGACAGGGGAGTCTACGAGCAGTACTTC. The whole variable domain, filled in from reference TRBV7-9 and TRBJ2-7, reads DTGVSQNPRHKITKRGQNVTFRCDPISEHNRLYWYRQTLGQGPEFLTYFQNEAQLEKSRLLSDRFSAERPKGSFSTLEIQRTEQGDSAMYLCASSRDRGVYEQYFGPGTRLTVT.

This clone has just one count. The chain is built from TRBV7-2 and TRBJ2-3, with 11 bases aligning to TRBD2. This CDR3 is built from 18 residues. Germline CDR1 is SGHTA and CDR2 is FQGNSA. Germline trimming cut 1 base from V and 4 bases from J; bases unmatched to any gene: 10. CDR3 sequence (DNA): TGTGCCAGCAGCTTAGGCCCTCGACTAGCGGGGCTTCCAGATACGCAGTATTTT. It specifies CASSLGPRLAGLPDTQYF.

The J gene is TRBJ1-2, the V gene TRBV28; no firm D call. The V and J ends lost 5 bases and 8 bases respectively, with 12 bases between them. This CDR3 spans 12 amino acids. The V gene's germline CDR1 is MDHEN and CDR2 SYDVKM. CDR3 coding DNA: TGTGCCAGCAGTCCAGATACCTTCGGCTACACCTTC. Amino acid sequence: CASSPDTFGYTF.

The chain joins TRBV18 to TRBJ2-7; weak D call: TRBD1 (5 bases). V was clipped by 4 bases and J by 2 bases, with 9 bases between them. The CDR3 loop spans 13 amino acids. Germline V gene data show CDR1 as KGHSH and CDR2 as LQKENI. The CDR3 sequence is CASSHATAYEQYF. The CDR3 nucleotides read TGTGCCAGCTCACATGCGACAGCCTACGAGCAGTACTTC.

The CDR3 here is CASSRNVRSGGTEAFF. For the CDR3, the DNA is TGTGCCAGCAGCCGCAATGTGCGGTCAGGGGGCACTGAAGCTTTCTTT. The chain employs TRBV4-2 and TRBJ1-1, with 7 positions matching TRBD1. The germline V gene has CDR1 LGHNA and CDR2 YNFKEQ. CDR3 length: 16 residues. V lost 4 bases, J lost 4 bases, and 12 bases stayed unmatched.

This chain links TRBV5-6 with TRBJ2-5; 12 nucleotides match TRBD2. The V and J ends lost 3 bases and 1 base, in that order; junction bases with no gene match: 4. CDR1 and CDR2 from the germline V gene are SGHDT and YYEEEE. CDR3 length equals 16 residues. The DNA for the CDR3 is TGTGCCAGCAGCTCCCGGACTAGCGGGGCCCAAGAGACCCAGTACTTC. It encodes CASSSRTSGAQETQYF.

For the CDR3, the DNA is TGCGCCAGCAGCTTGGCGCGGGGGCTCGTCACAGATACGCAGTATTTT. Encoded protein: CASSLARGLVTDTQYF. The chain is built from TRBV5-1 and TRBJ2-3; tentative D call: TRBD2 (7 bases). The germline V gene has CDR1 SGHRS and CDR2 YFSETQ. The length of the CDR3 is 16 residues. V shed 0 bases and J shed 2 bases, with 13 bases lying between them.

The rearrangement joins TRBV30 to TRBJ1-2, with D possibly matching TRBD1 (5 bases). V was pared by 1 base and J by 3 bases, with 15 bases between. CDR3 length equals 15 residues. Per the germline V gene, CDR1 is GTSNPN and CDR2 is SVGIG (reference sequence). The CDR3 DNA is TGTGCCTGGAGTGGACCGCGGGACGGGCACTATGGCTACACCTTC. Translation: CAWSGPRDGHYGYTF.